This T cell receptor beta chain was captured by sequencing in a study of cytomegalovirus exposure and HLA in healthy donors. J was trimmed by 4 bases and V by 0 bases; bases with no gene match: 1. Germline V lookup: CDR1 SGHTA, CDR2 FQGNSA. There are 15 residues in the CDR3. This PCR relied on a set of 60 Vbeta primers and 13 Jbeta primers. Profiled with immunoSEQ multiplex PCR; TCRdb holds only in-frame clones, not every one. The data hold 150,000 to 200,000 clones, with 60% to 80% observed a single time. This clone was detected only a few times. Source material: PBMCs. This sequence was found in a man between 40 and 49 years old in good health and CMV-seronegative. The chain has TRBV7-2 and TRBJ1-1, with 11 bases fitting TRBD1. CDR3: CASSLAGTGGTEAFF. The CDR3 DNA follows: TGTGCCAGCAGCTTAGCCGGGACAGGGGGCACTGAAGCTTTCTTT.